Listed below are T cell receptor beta chains from one sample, sequenced in a study of control samples from healthy donors and cancer patients. Using immunoSEQ multiplex PCR, the repertoire was profiled, and TCRdb retains in-frame clones only, with some absent. This table holds 80,000 to 100,000 clones, around 80% found once. Sequencing was performed on blood. These receptors all stem from a woman in her twenties or thirties in good health. Both conserved end residues are part of each CDR3. D genes are given only for firm matches. Not every row has a clone size; where given, it reads once, few, many or a size class.

TRBV7-8	.	.	TRBJ1-2	TGTGCCAGCAGCTTAGAGAACAGGAACTATGGCTACACCTTC	CASSLENRNYGYTF
TRBV29-1	.	.	TRBJ1-1	TGCAGTGCACACAGGGCCCTGAACACTGAAGCTTTCTTT	CSAHRALNTEAFF
TRBV9	.	.	TRBJ2-1	TGTGCCAGCAGCGTAGCCGGGGAGATGACTGAGCAGTTCTTC	CASSVAGEMTEQFF
TRBV20-1	.	.	TRBJ1-2	TGCAGTGCTAGTGGAGGGGCGGGCTATGGCTACACCTTC	CSASGGAGYGYTF
TRBV2	.	.	TRBJ1-5	TGTGCCAGCAGTGAGGCCCGGGGGATGGGGAATCAGCCCCAGCATTTT	CASSEARGMGNQPQHF
TRBV10-3	.	TRBD2	TRBJ2-3	TGTGCCAGCCGAAGCGGGGCACCGGGCTTCGCAGATACGCAGTATTTT	CASRSGAPGFADTQYF
TRBV12-5	.	.	TRBJ2-2	TGTGCTAGTGAAGCGCCCAGCAACACCGGGGAGCTGTTTTTT	CASEAPSNTGELFF
TRBV2	.	.	TRBJ1-1	TGTGCCAGCAGTGAAGCAGGGTTAGTTGAAGCTTTCTTT	CASSEAGLVEAFF
TRBV7-2	once	.	TRBJ2-5	TGTGCCAGCAGCTTAGGTCGGGGGGAGACCCAGTACTTC	CASSLGRGETQYF
TRBV7-8	.	TRBD2	TRBJ2-3	TGTGCCAGCAGCTTAGTCGTGACTAGCGGGGGAAGAGATACGCAGTATTTT	CASSLVVTSGGRDTQYF
TRBV5-1	medium-sized	.	TRBJ2-7	TGCGCCAGCAGCTTGGATGCCCACTCATACGAGCAGTACTTC	CASSLDAHSYEQYF
TRBV6-5	.	TRBD1	TRBJ2-3	TGTGCCAGCAAAAACGGGACAGGGGTTGCAGATACGCAGTATTTT	CASKNGTGVADTQYF
TRBV30	.	TRBD1	TRBJ1-6	TGTGCCTGGAGTGCTCAGGGGGCAGGGTCACCCCTCCACTTT	CAWSAQGAGSPLHF
TRBV19	.	.	TRBJ1-5	TGTGCCAGTAGTATAGAAGCGGATCAGCCCCAGCATTTT	CASSIEADQPQHF